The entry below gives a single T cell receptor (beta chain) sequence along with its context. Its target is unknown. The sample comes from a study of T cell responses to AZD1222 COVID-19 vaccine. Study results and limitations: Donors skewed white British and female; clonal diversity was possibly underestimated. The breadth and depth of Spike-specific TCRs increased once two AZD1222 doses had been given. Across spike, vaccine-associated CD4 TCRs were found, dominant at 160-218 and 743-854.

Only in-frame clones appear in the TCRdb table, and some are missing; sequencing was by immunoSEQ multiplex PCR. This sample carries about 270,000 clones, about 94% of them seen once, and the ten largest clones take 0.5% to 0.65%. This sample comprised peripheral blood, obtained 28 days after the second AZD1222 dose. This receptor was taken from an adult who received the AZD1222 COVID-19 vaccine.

CDR3 protein: CASSLYRDRNTEAFF. The DNA of the CDR3 is TGTGCCAGCAGCTTATATCGGGACAGAAACACTGAAGCTTTCTTT. V usage is TRBV5-6 and J usage is TRBJ1-1; TRBD1 matches 7 bases. Germline values: CDR1 SGHDT, CDR2 YYEEEE. The J segment lost 2 bases and the V segment lost 2 bases, leaving 6 bases of the junction unmatched. The CDR3 has 15 residues.